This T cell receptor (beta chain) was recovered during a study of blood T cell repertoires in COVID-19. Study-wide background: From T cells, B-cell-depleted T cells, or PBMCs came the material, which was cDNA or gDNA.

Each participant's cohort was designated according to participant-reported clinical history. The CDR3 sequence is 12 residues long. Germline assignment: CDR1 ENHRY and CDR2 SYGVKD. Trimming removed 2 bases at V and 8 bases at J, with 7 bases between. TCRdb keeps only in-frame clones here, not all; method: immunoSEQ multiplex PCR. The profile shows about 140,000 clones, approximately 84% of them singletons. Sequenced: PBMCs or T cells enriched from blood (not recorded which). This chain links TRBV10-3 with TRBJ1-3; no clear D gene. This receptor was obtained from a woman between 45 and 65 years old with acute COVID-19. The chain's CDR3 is CAISEEGDTIYF. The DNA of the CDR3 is TGTGCCATCAGTGAGGAGGGAGACACCATATATTTT.